This T cell receptor beta chain appears in the sequencing data of a study of blood T cell repertoires in COVID-19. As for the study in general: Sites across the United States, Italy and Spain contributed samples from acute and convalescent COVID-19. PBMCs, B-cell-depleted T cells, or T cells provided the cDNA or gDNA that made up the material.

In the original workflow: The authors estimated nucleated cell counts from reference gene primer amplification. Data came from immunoSEQ multiplex PCR; TCRdb stores just in-frame clones and leaves some out. D and trimming were read from the DNA, whereas the V and J calls and clone size are those reported in that table. The table records about 250,000 clones, about 84% of them present only once. Source material: peripheral blood. The TCR originated in a woman older than 75 with COVID-19, enrolled during active disease.

CDR3: CASSFREKNTEAFF. CDR3 DNA sequence: TGTGCCAGCAGTTTCCGAGAGAAGAACACTGAAGCTTTCTTT. The V gene is TRBV6-5, the J gene TRBJ1-1; D not certain. V was cut by 4 bases and J by 1 base, with 10 bases left in between. This CDR3 region has 14 residues. The germline V gene has CDR1 MNHEY and CDR2 SVGAGI.